This T cell receptor beta chain was identified in a study of blood T cell repertoires in COVID-19. In the study overall: The samples span acute and convalescent COVID-19 from the United States, Italy and Spain. The cDNA or gDNA used as material had been derived from T cells, B-cell-depleted T cells, or PBMCs.

V was clipped by 0 bases and J by 0 bases, with 10 bases between them. The CDR3 runs 16 residues. In germline, CDR1 is LGHNA, CDR2 YSLEER. How the authors handled the data: Quantification of nucleated cells was approximated via reference gene primer amplification. Here immunoSEQ multiplex PCR was the method, and the copy in TCRdb shows in-frame clones only, minus some. That table furnishes V, J and clone size, whereas the DNA furnished D and trimming. The table includes about 18,000 clones, about 90% detected once. This chain uses TRBV4-3 with TRBJ2-3; D unresolved. The sample taken for sequencing was peripheral blood. The TCR was taken from a middle-aged man with active COVID-19. Here the CDR3 reads CASSQDKGGSTDTQYF. DNA for the CDR3: TGCGCCAGCAGCCAAGATAAAGGCGGCAGCACAGATACGCAGTATTTT.